The 20 T cell receptor beta chains below all came from one sample that was sequenced in a study of blood T cell repertoires in COVID-19. Assay used: immunoSEQ multiplex PCR; TCRdb lists only in-frame clones, some missing. The sample lists 250,000 to 350,000 clones, around 90% occurring once. The material sequenced was peripheral blood. The receptors shown here come from a woman in her thirties or forties who had recovered from COVID-19.

The chain has TRBV27 and TRBJ2-3; D unresolved. The ends were cut back, 7 bases at V and 2 bases at J, with 7 bases in the middle. This CDR3 region has 12 residues. Per the germline V gene, CDR1 is MNHEY and CDR2 is SMNVEV (reference sequence). CDR3 DNA sequence: TGTGCCAGCAAGCGTATCACAGATACGCAGTATTTT. It yields the protein CASKRITDTQYF.

The V call is TRBV30, the J call TRBJ2-7; 9 bases agree with TRBD1. The ends lost 5 bases at V and 4 bases at J; junction bases unmatched: 9. Germline CDR1 and CDR2: GTSNPN and SVGIG (reference sequence). There are 14 residues in the CDR3. The chain's CDR3 is CAWDTGTGNYEQYF. Here the CDR3 DNA reads TGTGCCTGGGATACCGGGACAGGGAATTACGAGCAGTACTTC.

The CDR3 here is CASSHGTGGQPQHF. CDR3 DNA: TGTGCCAGCAGCCACGGGACAGGGGGTCAGCCCCAGCATTTT. The chain is built from TRBV3-1 (or the pseudogene TRBV3-2) and TRBJ1-5; TRBD1 matches at 11 bases. CDR1 is LGHDT, CDR2 YNNKEL, per germline (reference sequence). J gave up 6 bases and V 3 bases, and 1 base lay outside the gene matches. The CDR3 length is 14 residues.

The chain couples TRBV2 to TRBJ2-4; a possible D gene is TRBD2 (7 bases). Germline CDR1 SNHLY, CDR2 FYNNEI. V was clipped by 6 bases and J by 5 bases, with 17 bases between them. This CDR3 has 15 amino acids. The CDR3 here is CASRDVGGLENIQYF. The CDR3, as DNA: TGTGCCAGCAGGGACGTCGGGGGGCTGGAAAACATTCAGTACTTC. The complete variable domain, with remaining parts taken from reference TRBV2 and TRBJ2-4, reads EPEVTQTPSHQVTQMGQEVILRCVPISNHLYFYWYRQILGQKVEFLVSFYNNEISEKSEIFDDQFSVERPDGSNFTLKIRSTKLEDSAMYFCASRDVGGLENIQYFGAGTRLSVL.

This clone has just one count. This sequence joins TRBV3-1 (or the pseudogene TRBV3-2) and TRBJ2-3; 9 bases match TRBD2. From germline, CDR1 is LGHDT and CDR2 YNNKEL (reference sequence). This CDR3 comprises 19 residues. With 0 bases clipped from V and 0 bases from J, the junction kept 10 bases outside the gene matches. CDR3 sequence (DNA): TGTGCCAGCAGCCAAGATCCTAGCGGGACCGCCTATAGCACAGATACGCAGTATTTT. Amino acids: CASSQDPSGTAYSTDTQYF.

This chain links TRBV25-1 with TRBJ1-5; D is possibly TRBD1 (6 bases). Germline V gives CDR1 MGHDK, CDR2 SYGVNS. The CDR3 sequence is 15 residues long. V lost 3 bases to trimming and J lost 0 bases, with 9 bases between them. DNA for the CDR3: TGTGCCAGCAGTGAGAGGACAGATAGCAATCAGCCCCAGCATTTT. Translating gives CASSERTDSNQPQHF.

This clone showed up many times. The chain recombines TRBV6-5 with TRBJ2-7; TRBD1 matches 8 bases. CDR3 length: 13 residues. From germline, CDR1 is MNHEY and CDR2 SVGAGI. The ends lost 7 bases at V and 2 bases at J; junction bases unmatched: 4. The CDR3 protein is CASNDRGPYEQYF. The CDR3 coding sequence is TGTGCCAGCAACGACAGGGGACCCTACGAGCAGTACTTC.

The sample holds a few counts of this clone. CDR3 nucleotides: TGTGCCAGCAGCGTAGACCCCGGGACAGGGAGAGGCGAGCAGTACTTC. Amino acid sequence: CASSVDPGTGRGEQYF. The V gene is TRBV7-8, the J gene TRBJ2-7, with 9 bases fitting TRBD1. V shed 5 bases, J shed 6 bases, and the junction held 14 bases outside the gene matches. The CDR3 is 16 amino acids. Germline V gene sequence: CDR1 SGHVS, CDR2 FQNEAQ.

The chain couples TRBV19 to TRBJ2-6; the D is unclear. The CDR3 runs to 15 residues. The ends were cut back, 4 bases at V and 4 bases at J, with 11 bases in the middle. Germline V gives CDR1 LNHDA, CDR2 SQIVND (reference sequence). For the CDR3, the DNA is TGTGCCAGTAGTACCCACAGCATAGGGGCCAACGTCCTGACTTTC. It yields the protein CASSTHSIGANVLTF.

The chain is built from TRBV7-9 and TRBJ2-1; 13 nucleotides line up with TRBD2. Germline CDR1 reads SEHNR; CDR2 reads FQNEAQ (reference sequence). The CDR3 is 16 amino acids. The J segment lost 7 bases and the V segment lost 5 bases, leaving 8 bases of the junction unmatched. CDR3 DNA: TGTGCCAGCAGCCTGCCCGGGACTAGCGGGGAAAATGAGCAGTTCTTC. This sequence encodes CASSLPGTSGENEQFF.

The rearrangement joins TRBV4-1 to TRBJ2-4, with 8 bases fitting TRBD2. The CDR3 length is 12 residues. Germline V gives CDR1 MGHRA, CDR2 YSYEKL. V trimming: 4 bases; J trimming: 7 bases; junction bases outside the gene matches: 0. DNA of the CDR3: TGCGCCAGCAGCCTAGCGGGGAACATTCAGTACTTC. Translating gives CASSLAGNIQYF.

The V and J genes are TRBV2 and TRBJ2-1; 9 nucleotides align to TRBD2. The CDR3 consists of 14 residues. Germline V gene lookup returns CDR1 SNHLY and CDR2 FYNNEI. V lost 8 bases, J lost 6 bases, and 8 bases stayed unmatched. Here the CDR3 reads CASSRAGGTNEQFF. DNA of the CDR3: TGTGCCAGCTCGCGAGCGGGAGGAACCAATGAGCAGTTCTTC.

The V gene is TRBV11-2, the J gene TRBJ2-5; D may be TRBD1 (5 bases). From germline, CDR1 is SGHAT and CDR2 FQNNGV. Between the trimmed V and J ends, which lost 5 bases and 5 bases, there was a span of 15 bases. The CDR3 runs 14 residues. The chain's CDR3 is CASSPVPGLETQYF. CDR3 sequence (DNA): TGTGCCAGCAGCCCCGTCCCAGGGCTGGAGACCCAGTACTTC. Looking up the rest from reference TRBV11-2 and TRBJ2-5 gives the full variable domain: EAGVAQSPRYKIIEKRQSVAFWCNPISGHATLYWYQQILGQGPKLLIQFQNNGVVDDSQLPKDRFSAERLKGVDSTLKIQPAKLEDSAVYLCASSPVPGLETQYFGPGTRLLVL.

The J gene is TRBJ2-2, the V gene TRBV11-3; the D gene is possibly TRBD2 (6 bases). CDR1 SGHNT and CDR2 YENEEA come from the germline V gene. The CDR3 totals 15 residues. Trimming removed 6 bases at V and 2 bases at J, with 13 bases between. This CDR3 is CASRSMGGNTGELFF. Written as DNA, the CDR3 is TGTGCCAGCAGATCCATGGGGGGAAACACCGGGGAGCTGTTTTTT.

The sample holds one count of this clone. The chain has TRBV29-1 and TRBJ1-1; D is perhaps TRBD1 (5 bases). Trimming took 3 bases from V and 0 from J, leaving 8 bases between them. The V gene's germline CDR1 is SQVTM and CDR2 ANQGSEA. The CDR3 is 13 residues long. CDR3 DNA: TGCAGCGTTGAGACAGACATGAACACTGAAGCTTTCTTT. Translating gives CSVETDMNTEAFF.

The chain carries TRBV7-2 and TRBJ2-3, with TRBD2 as a possible D gene (6 bases). Trimming shortened V by 6 bases and J by 6 bases, and 16 bases separated the two germline ends. The germline CDR1 and CDR2 sequences are SGHTA and FQGNSA. This CDR3 is built from 14 residues. CDR3 sequence reads: CASREGLNFDTQYF. The CDR3 bases are TGTGCCAGCAGGGAGGGACTCAACTTTGATACGCAGTATTTT.

The chain joins TRBV28 to TRBJ2-3; TRBD2 is a possible D gene (5 bases). The CDR3 spans 14 residues. Germline CDR1 is MDHEN and CDR2 is SYDVKM. Trimming left V 8 bases short and J 2 bases short, with 14 bases between. The CDR3 DNA sequence: TGTGCCAGCTCCCCTCCGAGGGACACAGATACGCAGTATTTT. Translating gives CASSPPRDTDTQYF.

This clone was observed a handful of times. V is TRBV12-3 or TRBV12-4 and J is TRBJ1-1; D remains unclear. The CDR3 is 12 residues long. The ends were cut back, 6 bases at V and 10 bases at J, with 15 bases in the middle. The CDR3 coding sequence is TGTGCCAGCAGCCTATCTTCAAGTGGAGCTTTCTTT. Residues: CASSLSSSGAFF.

This chain joins TRBV19 and TRBJ2-2; 8 bases map to TRBD2. The CDR3 has 15 amino acids. V gave up 9 bases and J gave up 6 bases; unmatched junction bases: 12. CDR1 and CDR2 from the germline V gene are LNHDA and SQIVND (reference sequence). The CDR3 is CASSVSGNLPGELFF. The DNA for the CDR3 is TGTGCCAGCTCTGTTAGCGGGAACCTCCCCGGGGAGCTGTTTTTT.

This chain connects TRBV20-1 to TRBJ1-3; D is unclear. Trimming removed 4 bases at V and 4 bases at J, with 5 bases between. The CDR3 covers 11 residues. The V gene's germline CDR1 is DFQATT and CDR2 SNEGSKA (reference sequence). The CDR3 DNA reads as TGCAGTGCTATCAGGGGAAACACCATATATTTT. Translation: CSAIRGNTIYF.